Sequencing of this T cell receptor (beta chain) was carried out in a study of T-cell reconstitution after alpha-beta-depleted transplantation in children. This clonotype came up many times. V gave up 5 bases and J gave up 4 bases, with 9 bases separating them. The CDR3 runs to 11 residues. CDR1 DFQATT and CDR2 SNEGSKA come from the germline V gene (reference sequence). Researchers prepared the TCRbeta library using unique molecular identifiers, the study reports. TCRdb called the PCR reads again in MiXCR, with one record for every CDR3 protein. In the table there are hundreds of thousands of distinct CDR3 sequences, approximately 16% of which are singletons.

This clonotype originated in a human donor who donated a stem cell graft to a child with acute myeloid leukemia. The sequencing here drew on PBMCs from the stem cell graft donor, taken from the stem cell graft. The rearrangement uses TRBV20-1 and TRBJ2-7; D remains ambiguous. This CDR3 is CSARERYEQYF. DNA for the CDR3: TGCAGTGCTCGCGAGAGGTACGAGCAGTACTTC.